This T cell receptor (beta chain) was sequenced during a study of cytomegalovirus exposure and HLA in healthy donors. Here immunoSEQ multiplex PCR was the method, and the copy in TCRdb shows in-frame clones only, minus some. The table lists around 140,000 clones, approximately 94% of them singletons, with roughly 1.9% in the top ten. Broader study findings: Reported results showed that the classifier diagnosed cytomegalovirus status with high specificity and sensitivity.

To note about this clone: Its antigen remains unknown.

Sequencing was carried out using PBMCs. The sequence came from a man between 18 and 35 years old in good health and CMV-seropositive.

The CDR3 spells CASSFGLAGLGQFF. The CDR3 DNA follows: TGTGCCAGCAGTTTCGGACTAGCGGGATTGGGGCAGTTCTTC. This chain links TRBV2 with TRBJ2-1; 12 bases are shared with TRBD2. In germline, CDR1 is SNHLY, CDR2 FYNNEI. CDR3 length: 14 amino acids. Trimming removed 5 bases from V and 12 bases from J; junction bases left unmatched: 8.